This TCR beta chain was retrieved from a study of T-cell memory formation after mild COVID-19. Overall study: Clustering of TCRs was largely donor specific. Study outcomes and limitations: Day 15 to 85 contractors were CD4/CD8 balanced; later expanders leaned CD4+. Some responding clones appeared in pre-infection memory, suggesting cross-reactive memory joined.

The TCR alpha and TCR beta cDNA libraries, bearing sample barcodes and UMIs, were generated by 5'RACE using constant-segment primers. MiXCR, applied by TCRdb to the 5' RACE reads, yields one record per CDR3 protein. In the table there are 350,000 to 550,000 distinct CDR3 sequences, 18% of which are singletons. V was shortened by 5 bases and J by 11 bases, with 18 bases between the two germline ends. CDR3 length equals 13 residues. Germline V lookup: CDR1 SGHVS, CDR2 FQNEAQ. Note on this clonotype: The antigen is undetermined.

The chain recombines TRBV7-8 with TRBJ1-1; D gene uncertain. This receptor was taken from a man aged 18 to 29 who had mild COVID-19 (a few samples of this study predate the infection). Cell type and time point are not known. The sample taken for sequencing was PBMCs or a T cell subset sorted from them (not recorded which). CDR3 in DNA: TGTGCCAGCAGCCTAGACCCCCCGGCAGACGCTTTCTTT. Protein sequence: CASSLDPPADAFF.